Listed here is a single T cell receptor (beta chain). Its antigen has not been determined. Per-base qualities were not stored, and no clone one base away is much larger. The donors were healthy, HIV-negative adults with no recently reported acute infections or vaccinations. Only Caucasian adults living in Nashville, Tennessee, USA were represented among the donors. Magnetic negative selection was used to enrich CD4+ T cells, after which naive cells were positively selected on CD45RA and the negative fraction became the memory subset. After blood collection by leukapheresis, PBMCs were isolated using Ficoll-Histopaque density gradient centrifugation and then cryopreserved in the vapor phase of liquid nitrogen. Purity and quantity of every magnetically sorted T cell population were checked by analytical flow cytometry. Genomic DNA was isolated from each sorted fraction and quantified by UV absorbance on a Nanodrop 2000c.

This sample was included in a study of shared clonotypes between healthy human individuals (dated by TCRdb to 2019 to 2021). Background for the entire study: Three men and two women, aged 18 to 49 years, made up the cohort. For each donor, three plates each were used for CD4 naive and CD4 memory, two plates were used for CD8 naive, and one plate was used for CD8 memory. The study deeply sequenced blood TCR repertoires of about 5 healthy adults to estimate repertoire size and the extent of clonotype sharing between individuals. To increase sequencing depth and limit assay-specific biases, TCR repertoire library preparation and sequencing were carried out by different laboratories using diverse techniques. Leukapheresis yielded between about 0.85 and 10 billion PBMCs per donor.

Using the deep immunoSEQ assay, multiplex PCR amplified TCR CDR3 regions from genomic DNA. For each cell subset, the extracted genomic DNA was distributed evenly across all wells of several immunoSEQ 96-well plates, and each plate served as one replicate. For sorted subsets, about 200 ng genomic DNA, equal to 30,000 or so T cell genomes, was loaded into each replicate PCR. The purified libraries were quantified using a Qubit 3.0 fluorometer, sized with a Bioanalyzer 2100, and then quantified again using the KAPA Library Quantification kit. Every immunoSEQ 96-well plate was sequenced on a dedicated single-read 150-cycle Illumina NextSeq 550 flow cell. In the source study's methods: Because the immunoSEQ output included only junctional sequences and no quality scores, the filtering could not be the same as the filtering used for full-length reads. To assign V/J genes and CDR3, sequences were annotated using PyIR, a Python wrapper for IgBLAST v1.9, with IMGT germline references. Reads with weak V/J assignments (E-value above 1e-6), missing CDR3, stop codons, out-of-frame junctions, or ambiguous translated residues were removed. A V3J clonotype was defined by an identical inferred V gene, J gene, and CDR3 amino acid sequence. To compute the percentage overlap between repertoires, the number of shared unique clonotypes was divided by the size of the smaller repertoire. Richness of each repertoire was evaluated using RTK rarefaction, the Chao1 estimator, and Recon v2.1 estimates of unobserved clonotypes. For all TCRbeta clonotypes obtained by the gDNA method from several donors, generation probabilities were computed with OLGA. The immuneACCESS repertoire file appears here via TCRdb, limited to in-frame rearrangements. These files lack a portion of the clones; in checked studies, under half of the deficit traces to unresolved V genes, and the cause of the others is not known. V and J calls and clone size are given by that table; D and trimming were obtained from the DNA. A total of approximately 1.4 million clones appear in this sample, 95% to 99% of them only once. The top ten clones comprise about 0.45% of the sample.

The germline V end is reduced by 6 bases and the J end by 9 bases; junction bases left unmatched: 14. The CDR1 and CDR2 encoded by the germline V gene are WSHSY and SAAADI. Inclusive of the bounding cysteine and phenylalanine, the CDR3 is 15 residues long. Of all the DNA, just the CDR3 is kept, 45 bases in frame from base 1. Here is what the overall study found, with its caveats: Based on pairwise subsampling, the degree of clonotype sharing among donors was expected to be affected by sequencing depth. Naive subsets generally had larger estimated clonotype richness than memory subsets did. Rarefaction of sorted-subset datasets indicated incomplete sequencing despite the large sequencing depth. Only blood was sampled, and tissue TCR repertoires likely differ from those in blood. The genetic and exposure-history diversity represented was limited by the small number of donors. Higher generation probabilities were observed for clonotypes shared by all four sorted-subset donors than for non-shared clonotypes. Across a handful of donors, around 5% of naive CD4, around 3.3% of naive CD8, 2.3% of memory CD4, and approximately 0.42% of memory CD8 clonotypes were shared.

This receptor was taken from a young man in good health. Source material: naive CD4+ T cells sorted from blood. Reading the label with the study, this specimen's cell subset or site is: CD45RA+ positively selected. The chain is encoded by TRBV10-2 joined to TRBJ2-1, with TRBD2 identical over 7 junction bases. The CDR3 region has the sequence CASSELALGGGEQFF. The sequenced DNA is TGCGCCAGCAGCGAACTAGCGTTAGGTGGCGGTGAGCAGTTCTTC.